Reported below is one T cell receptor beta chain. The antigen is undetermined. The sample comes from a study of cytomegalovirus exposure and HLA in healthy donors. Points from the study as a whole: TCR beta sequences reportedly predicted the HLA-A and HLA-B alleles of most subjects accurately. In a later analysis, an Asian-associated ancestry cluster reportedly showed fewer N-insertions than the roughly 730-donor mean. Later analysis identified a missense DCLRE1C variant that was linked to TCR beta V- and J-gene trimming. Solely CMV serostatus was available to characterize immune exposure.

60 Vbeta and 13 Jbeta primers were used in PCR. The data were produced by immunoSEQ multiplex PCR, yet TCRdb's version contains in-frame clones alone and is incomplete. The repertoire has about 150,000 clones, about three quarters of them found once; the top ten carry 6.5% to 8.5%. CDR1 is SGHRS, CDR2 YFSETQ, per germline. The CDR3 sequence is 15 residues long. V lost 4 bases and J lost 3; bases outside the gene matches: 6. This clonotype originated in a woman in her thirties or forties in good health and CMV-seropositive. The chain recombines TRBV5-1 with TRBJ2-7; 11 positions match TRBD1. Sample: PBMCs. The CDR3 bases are TGCGCCAGCAGCGAGTGGGGACAGGGGGGCTACGAGCAGTACTTC. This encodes CASSEWGQGGYEQYF.